A single sample is the source of the 26 T cell receptor beta chains below, sequenced in a study of CD8 T cells in ankylosing spondylitis (dated by TCRdb to about 2017). The library was made by 5' RACE. Sequencing was performed on an Illumina HiSeq 2500. The public reads were quality trimmed at Q25 with fastp and then assembled into clones with MiXCR by TCRdb, keeping productive beta chains. One record per CDR3 amino acid sequence lists the most common genes and DNA. The sample table lists roughly 130,000 distinct CDR3 sequences, over 7% of them with a count of one. The top ten constitute approximately 3.3% of the sample. Sample: blood, either unsorted or a sorted T cell fraction (not recorded which). These receptors all stem from a male donor with ankylosing spondylitis or in good health (not recorded which).

Many counts were recorded for this clonotype. This chain links TRBV27 with TRBJ2-1, with 11 bases lining up with TRBD2. The CDR3 covers 17 residues. Germline CDR1 is MNHEY and CDR2 is SMNVEV (reference sequence). V was pared by 2 bases and J by 5 bases, with 8 bases of the junction left unmatched. The CDR3 loop is CASSLPQLAGVNNEQFF. DNA for the CDR3: TGTGCCAGCAGTTTACCCCAACTAGCGGGAGTTAACAATGAGCAGTTCTTC.

This clonotype was detected many times. This chain joins TRBV5-1 and TRBJ2-7; a weak D match, TRBD1 (5 bases). Germline CDR1 SGHRS, CDR2 YFSETQ. The CDR3 length is 15 residues. V shed 0 bases and J shed 3 bases, with 13 bases lying between them. The CDR3 region has the DNA TGCGCCAGCAGCTTGGCCGGGCAGGGCGTCTACGAGCAGTACTTC. Translated: CASSLAGQGVYEQYF.

Of note for this clonotype: This clone may be a read error of a much larger clone one base away. The genes are TRBV7-2 and TRBJ2-7; D is perhaps TRBD1 (6 bases). The germline V gene has CDR1 SGHTA and CDR2 FQGNSA. Trimming stripped 6 bases from V and 2 bases from J, with 14 bases between. This CDR3 is 14 amino acids long. CDR3 DNA: TGTGCCAGCAGTCATCTACAGGGAACCTACGAGCAGTACTTC. Its translation is CASSHLQGTYEQYF.

This clonotype was seen at least ten times. The chain uses TRBV7-2 and TRBJ2-7; D not resolved. With 2 bases removed from V and 2 bases from J, the gap between germline ends came to 4 bases. Germline lookup yields CDR1 SGHTA and CDR2 FQGNSA. This CDR3 spans 12 amino acids. This CDR3 reads CASSLTTYEQYF. In DNA form, the CDR3 reads TGTGCCAGCAGCTTAACAACCTACGAGCAGTACTTC. Filled out from reference TRBV7-2 and TRBJ2-7, the complete variable domain reads GAGVSQSPSNKVTEKGKDVELRCDPISGHTALYWYRQSLGQGLEFLIYFQGNSAPDKSGLPSDRFSAERTGGSVSTLTIQRTQQEDSAVYLCASSLTTYEQYFGPGTRLTVT.

There are many counts of this clonotype. The V gene is TRBV7-6, the J gene TRBJ2-5, with no clear D. CDR1 is SGHVS, CDR2 FNYEAQ, per germline. V was cut by 2 bases and J by 1 base, with 2 bases left in between. CDR3 length: 12 residues. As DNA, the CDR3 is TGTGCCAGCAGCTTACCCCAAGAGACCCAGTACTTC. It yields the protein CASSLPQETQYF.

There are many counts of this clonotype. The chain couples TRBV11-2 to TRBJ2-7; TRBD2 matches 13 bases. From germline, CDR1 is SGHAT and CDR2 FQNNGV. CDR3 length equals 16 residues. Unmatched junction bases numbered 8, after V lost 4 bases and J lost 5 bases. CDR3 nucleotides: TGTGCCAGCAGCTCGCCTTCCGGGACTAGCGGGAACGAGCAGTACTTC. Protein product: CASSSPSGTSGNEQYF.

About this clonotype itself: An end of the junction differs from the germline gene, which may be a read error. The CDR3 nucleotides are TGTGCCAGCATTGGGCAGACGCTAGCCAAAAACAGTCAGTACTTC. It encodes CASIGQTLAKNSQYF. The rearrangement uses TRBV6-1 and TRBJ2-4; the D gene is possibly TRBD2 (5 bases). Germline V CDR1 and CDR2: MNHNS, SASEGT. The CDR3 extends over 15 amino acids.

This clonotype was found many times. The chain is built from TRBV5-1 and TRBJ2-1; D might be TRBD2 (5 bases). Germline assignment: CDR1 SGHRS and CDR2 YFSETQ. This CDR3 spans 14 amino acids. Trimming pared 6 bases from V and 4 bases from J, leaving 14 bases between. CDR3 nucleotides: TGCGCCAGCACCACTAGGTTTTCTTACAATGAGCAGTTCTTC. Amino acid sequence: CASTTRFSYNEQFF.

The CDR3 sequence is CASSPLLGLASTDTQYF. The CDR3 DNA follows: TGTGCCAGCAGTCCGCTCCTGGGACTTGCTAGCACAGATACGCAGTATTTT. The V gene is TRBV28, the J gene TRBJ2-3, with D possibly TRBD2 on 6 matching bases. The ends were cut back, 5 bases at V and 0 bases at J, with 18 bases in the middle. The CDR3 is 17 amino acids. Germline assignment: CDR1 MDHEN and CDR2 SYDVKM.

As to this clonotype: An end of the junction differs from the germline gene, which may be a read error. The V and J genes are TRBV20-1 and TRBJ2-7, with 13 bases matching TRBD2. CDR1 DFQATT and CDR2 SNEGSKA come from the germline V gene (reference sequence). This CDR3 has 17 amino acids. The CDR3 region has the DNA TGCTGTGCTGCGGGACTAGCGGGAATAAAAAAATCCTACGAGCAGTACTTC. It translates to CCAAGLAGIKKSYEQYF.

This clonotype appeared many times. The chain carries TRBV4-3 and TRBJ2-2; D is uncertain. The V end lost 0 bases, the J end lost 6 bases, and 5 bases lay between the germline ends. This CDR3 spans 13 amino acids. CDR1 and CDR2 (germline): LGHNA, YSLEER. CDR3 sequence: CASSQDTAGELFF. The CDR3 nucleotides are TGCGCCAGCAGCCAAGACACGGCCGGGGAGCTGTTTTTT.

This clonotype came up many times. The chain recombines TRBV9 with TRBJ1-3, with TRBD1 matching over 7 bases. Germline assignment: CDR1 SGDLS and CDR2 YYNGEE. The CDR3 runs to 16 residues. Trimming at V came to 4 bases and at J to 5 bases, leaving 12 bases not matched to a gene. This CDR3 is CASSPLTGVGRNTIYF. As DNA, the CDR3 is TGTGCCAGCAGCCCCTTAACAGGGGTCGGGCGAAACACCATATATTTT. Full variable domain (remainder filled in from reference TRBV9 and TRBJ1-3): DSGVTQTPKHLITATGQRVTLRCSPRSGDLSVYWYQQSLDQGLQFLIQYYNGEERAKGNILERFSAQQFPDLHSELNLSSLELGDSALYFCASSPLTGVGRNTIYFGEGSWLTVV.

This clonotype was seen many times. The rearrangement uses TRBV7-2 and TRBJ2-3; D is perhaps TRBD1 (6 bases). The CDR3 runs 15 residues. Trimming removed 5 bases from V and 0 bases from J, with 12 bases in between. From germline, CDR1 is SGHTA and CDR2 FQGNSA. The CDR3 loop is CASSPRTDSTDTQYF. The CDR3 bases are TGTGCCAGCAGCCCGAGGACAGACAGCACAGATACGCAGTATTTT.

This clonotype was detected ten times or more. The rearrangement uses TRBV3-1 and TRBJ2-7, with D hard to call. V dropped 1 base and J dropped 3 bases, with 13 bases sitting between them. CDR1 LGHDT and CDR2 YNNKEL come from the germline V gene (reference sequence). The CDR3 contains 15 residues. The CDR3: CASSQVTTGIYEQYF. The DNA of the CDR3 is TGTGCCAGCAGCCAAGTAACTACGGGTATCTACGAGCAGTACTTC.

The chain couples TRBV29-1 to TRBJ2-1, with TRBD2 as a possible D gene (5 bases). Between the trimmed V and J ends, which lost 3 bases and 6 bases, there was a span of 15 bases. The CDR3 has 14 residues. CDR1 and CDR2 (germline): SQVTM, ANQGSEA. CDR3 amino acids: CSVEGRGNLNEQFF. CDR3 nucleotides: TGCAGCGTTGAGGGTAGAGGGAACCTCAATGAGCAGTTCTTC.

A few counts support this clonotype. This rearrangement joins TRBV11-2 to TRBJ2-3; the match to TRBD2 covers 9 bases. Germline CDR1 and CDR2: SGHAT and FQNNGV. This CDR3 contains 20 residues. V shed 3 bases and J 2 bases; nucleotides not matched to a gene: 18. CDR3 sequence (DNA): TGTGCCAGCAGCTTTCTATACGGACTAGCGTCAAACTATGCCACAGATACGCAGTATTTT. It specifies CASSFLYGLASNYATDTQYF.

This clonotype was picked up many times. J is TRBJ1-4 and V is TRBV12-3 or TRBV12-4; no clear D gene. This CDR3 spans 13 amino acids. Trimming took 7 bases from V and 6 from J, leaving 12 bases between them. CDR3 sequence (DNA): TGTGCCAGCACGATAGGGCGAGATGAAAAACTGTTTTTT. Protein: CASTIGRDEKLFF.

There are many counts of this clonotype. V and J are TRBV29-1 and TRBJ2-1, with 10 bases identical to TRBD1. Germline trimming cut 0 bases from V and 6 bases from J; bases unmatched to any gene: 5. The CDR3 has 15 residues. CDR1 and CDR2 (germline): SQVTM, ANQGSEA. The CDR3: CSVEDRQGAGNEQFF. CDR3 sequence (DNA): TGCAGCGTTGAAGATCGACAGGGGGCTGGCAATGAGCAGTTCTTC.

This clonotype was recorded a few times. This rearrangement joins TRBV20-1 to TRBJ2-1; 11 bases are a match to TRBD2. CDR1 DFQATT and CDR2 SNEGSKA come from the germline V gene (reference sequence). After removal of 5 bases from V and 2 bases from J, the junction contained 5 bases not matched to a gene. The CDR3 consists of 15 residues. The CDR3 nucleotides are TGCAGTGCTCGTCTAGCGGGAGGAACCTACAATGAGCAGTTCTTC. It translates to CSARLAGGTYNEQFF.

This clonotype appeared many times. The chain has TRBV7-2 and TRBJ1-4, with D perhaps matching TRBD1 (5 bases). Trimming took 5 bases from V and 7 from J, leaving 14 bases between them. The CDR3 spans 14 residues. The germline V gene has CDR1 SGHTA and CDR2 FQGNSA. CDR3 DNA: TGTGCCAGCAGCGGCCGGGGGTTGTCTGAAAAACTGTTTTTT. Translating gives CASSGRGLSEKLFF.

V gene TRBV20-1 combines with J gene TRBJ2-3; TRBD2 aligns across 9 bases. Germline CDR1 DFQATT, CDR2 SNEGSKA (reference sequence). The V and J ends lost 0 bases and 8 bases, in that order; junction bases with no gene match: 9. There are 15 residues in the CDR3. Here the CDR3 reads CSARDRGGEGGTQYF. The CDR3 DNA sequence: TGCAGTGCTAGAGATCGCGGGGGGGAGGGTGGTACGCAGTATTTT.

The rearrangement links TRBV5-1 to TRBJ2-1; D is perhaps TRBD1 (7 bases). Deletions cut 5 bases from V and 15 bases from J, with 21 bases between. The V gene's germline CDR1 is SGHRS and CDR2 YFSETQ. CDR3 length equals 13 residues. CDR3 nucleotides: TGCGCCAGCAGTGAACTGCGGGACAGTTGGATGTTCTTC. It specifies CASSELRDSWMFF.

In this sample, this clonotype turned up many times. This sequence joins TRBV5-1 and TRBJ2-7, with TRBD2 matching 9 bases. Germline assignment: CDR1 SGHRS and CDR2 YFSETQ. The CDR3 loop spans 14 amino acids. The V and J ends lost 4 bases and 3 bases, in that order; junction bases with no gene match: 5. The CDR3 region is CASSRTSGHYEQYF. CDR3 coding DNA: TGCGCCAGCAGCCGAACTAGCGGGCACTACGAGCAGTACTTC.

This clonotype was recorded many times. The chain employs TRBV7-3 and TRBJ2-1; D tentatively fits TRBD1 or TRBD2 (5 bases each). There are 14 residues in the CDR3. The germline gives CDR1 SGHTA, CDR2 FQGTGA. The germline V and J ends were trimmed by 5 bases and 6 bases, with 14 bases remaining between them. The CDR3 nucleotides read TGTGCCAGCAGCCCCCAGACTGGGACCAATGAGCAGTTCTTC. Encoded protein: CASSPQTGTNEQFF.

This clonotype occurred many times. The CDR3 DNA reads TGTGCCAGCAGTTTCTCGACAGGGAACACCGGGGAGCTGTTTTTT. Protein sequence: CASSFSTGNTGELFF. The chain uses TRBV27 and TRBJ2-2; a possible D gene is TRBD1 (6 bases). The germline V gene has CDR1 MNHEY and CDR2 SMNVEV (reference sequence). Trimming cost V 3 bases and J 1 base, with 9 bases left between them. The CDR3 is 15 amino acids.

Ten or more counts support this clonotype. The chain combines TRBV3-1 with TRBJ2-7; D is unresolved. Trimming shortened V by 0 bases and J by 4 bases, and 16 bases separated the two germline ends. CDR3 size: 16 residues. Per the germline V gene, CDR1 is LGHDT and CDR2 is YNNKEL (reference sequence). CDR3 sequence (DNA): TGTGCCAGCAGCCAAGAGCGCCGGTTTTCGGCTTACGAGCAGTACTTC. Translation: CASSQERRFSAYEQYF.